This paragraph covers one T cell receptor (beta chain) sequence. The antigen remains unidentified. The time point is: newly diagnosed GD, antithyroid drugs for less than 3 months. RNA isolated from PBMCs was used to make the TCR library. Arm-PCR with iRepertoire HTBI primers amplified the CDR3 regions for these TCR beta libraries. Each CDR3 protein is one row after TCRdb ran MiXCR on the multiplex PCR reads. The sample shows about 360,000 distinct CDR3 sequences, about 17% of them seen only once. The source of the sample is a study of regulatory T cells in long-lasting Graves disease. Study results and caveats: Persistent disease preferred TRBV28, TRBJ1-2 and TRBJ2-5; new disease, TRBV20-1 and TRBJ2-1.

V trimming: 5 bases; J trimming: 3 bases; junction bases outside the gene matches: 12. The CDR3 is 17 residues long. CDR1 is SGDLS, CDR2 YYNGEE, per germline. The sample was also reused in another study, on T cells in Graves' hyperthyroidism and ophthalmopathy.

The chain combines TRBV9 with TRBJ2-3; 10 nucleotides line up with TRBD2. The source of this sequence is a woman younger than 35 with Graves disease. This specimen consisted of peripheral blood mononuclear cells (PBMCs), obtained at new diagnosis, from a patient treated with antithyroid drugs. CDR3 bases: TGTGCCAGCAGTCCCGCAGGGACTAGCGCATGGACAGATACGCAGTATTTT. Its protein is CASSPAGTSAWTDTQYF.